Below, one TCR beta chain is given with its context. Antigen specificity is unknown. 60 Vbeta and 13 Jbeta primers were used in PCR. The method was immunoSEQ multiplex PCR; TCRdb's version includes in-frame clones alone and lacks a portion of them. The sample lists approximately 150,000 clones; over 80% were seen once. Donors had nominal health at sampling but likely had unrecorded immune exposures. This sample was included in a study of cytomegalovirus exposure and HLA in healthy donors. Study-wide findings and caveats: Several of the most significant clusters appeared, in a later analysis, to be linked to common viral pathogens. Segments of the TCR beta V type were, in most cases, productive about 87% or about 30% of the time in an earlier analysis.

The CDR3 runs 16 residues. From germline, CDR1 is MNHNS and CDR2 SASEGT. The J segment lost 3 bases and the V segment lost 0 bases, leaving 6 bases of the junction unmatched. The sample consisted of PBMCs. V and J are TRBV6-1 and TRBJ1-1; 8 positions agree with TRBD1. This receptor was identified in a man aged 45-65 years in good health and CMV-seropositive. In DNA form, the CDR3 reads TGTGCCAGCAGTGAAGCCCGGACAGGGAGAGACACTGAAGCTTTCTTT. It translates to CASSEARTGRDTEAFF.